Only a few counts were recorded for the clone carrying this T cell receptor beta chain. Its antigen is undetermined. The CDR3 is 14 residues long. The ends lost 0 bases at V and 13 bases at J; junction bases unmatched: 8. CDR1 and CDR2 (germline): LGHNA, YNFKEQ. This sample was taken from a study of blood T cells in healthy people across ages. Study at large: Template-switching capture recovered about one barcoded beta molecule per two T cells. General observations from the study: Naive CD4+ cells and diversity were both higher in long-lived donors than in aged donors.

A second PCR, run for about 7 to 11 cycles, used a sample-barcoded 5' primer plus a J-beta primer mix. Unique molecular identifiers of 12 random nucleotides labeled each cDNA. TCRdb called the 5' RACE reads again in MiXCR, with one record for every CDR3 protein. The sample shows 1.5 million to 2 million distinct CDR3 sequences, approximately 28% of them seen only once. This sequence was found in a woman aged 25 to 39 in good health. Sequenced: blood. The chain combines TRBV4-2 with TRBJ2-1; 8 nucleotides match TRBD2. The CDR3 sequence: CASSQEAGEKTQFF. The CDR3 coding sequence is TGTGCCAGCAGCCAAGAAGCGGGGGAAAAGACCCAGTTCTTC.